This T cell receptor beta chain came from a study of blood T cell repertoires in COVID-19. Germline CDR1 MNHEY, CDR2 SMNVEV (reference sequence). Deletions cut 5 bases from V and 5 bases from J, with 12 bases between. This CDR3 comprises 13 residues. Repertoires were generated with immunoSEQ multiplex PCR, while TCRdb's copy carries only in-frame clones and drops some. The sample lists about 29,000 clones, more than 80% occurring once. The TCR sequence derives from a human donor in a cohort sampled during active COVID-19. The sequenced sample consisted of peripheral blood. The genes are TRBV27 and TRBJ1-2; D might be TRBD1 (6 bases). The CDR3 DNA follows: TGTGCCAGCAGTCCAGGACAGACTTATGGCTACACCTTC. As protein: CASSPGQTYGYTF.